This entry concerns a single T cell receptor beta chain. Sequencing used immunoSEQ multiplex PCR; TCRdb keeps in-frame clones, though not all of them. The sample lists tens of thousands of clones; 88% were seen once. This sample was taken from a study of blood T cell repertoires in COVID-19. Study summary: Nucleic acid was either cDNA or gDNA, and it came from T cells, B-cell-depleted T cells, or PBMCs.

Germline V CDR1 and CDR2: MGHDK, SYGVNS. V was pared by 3 bases and J by 10 bases, with 14 bases between. CDR3 length equals 13 residues. The source of this sequence is a woman of 80 years or more with acute or convalescent COVID-19. The chain uses TRBV25-1 and TRBJ2-3; D gene ambiguous. The sample consisted of peripheral blood. The CDR3 spells CASSDKRFIPQYF. CDR3 DNA: TGTGCCAGCAGTGATAAACGGTTTATCCCGCAGTATTTT. Supplemented by reference TRBV25-1 and TRBJ2-3, the full variable domain reads EADIYQTPRYLVIGTGKKITLECSQTMGHDKMYWYQQDPGMELHLIHYSYGVNSTEKGDLSSESTVSRIRTEHFPLTLESARPSHTSQYLCASSDKRFIPQYFGPGTRLTVL.